This entry features one T cell receptor (beta chain) sequence. Its matching antigen is unknown. Per the germline V gene, CDR1 is MNHEY and CDR2 is SMNVEV (reference sequence). The V gene end was trimmed by 6 bases and the J gene end by 6 bases; junction bases not matched to a gene: 4. CDR3 length: 13 amino acids. These data come from a study of beta chain features in type 1 diabetes. General observations from the study: Across patients, naive, central memory and Treg TCRB repertoires exhibited apparently greater similarity than was observed across healthy donors. VDJ junctions sequenced from type 1 diabetes patients showed fewer insertions and more deletions. Type 1 diabetes patients showed a moderate but significant shortening of TCRB CDR3s in all four CD4+ subsets.

A single heparinised draw of roughly 110 mL on average was taken per donor. Reverse transcribing all isolated RNA meant expressed TCRB transcripts were sequenced. The data were produced by immunoSEQ multiplex PCR, yet TCRdb's version contains in-frame clones alone and is incomplete. Among under 250,000 clones listed, around 14% were seen once. This sequence originates from a woman aged 40-49 years in good health. Sequencing used naive CD4+ T cells from blood. The chain has TRBV27 and TRBJ1-5, with TRBD1 matching 8 bases. For the CDR3, the DNA is TGTGCCAGCAGATCAACAGGGGGTCAGCCCCAGCATTTT. Its translation: CASRSTGGQPQHF.